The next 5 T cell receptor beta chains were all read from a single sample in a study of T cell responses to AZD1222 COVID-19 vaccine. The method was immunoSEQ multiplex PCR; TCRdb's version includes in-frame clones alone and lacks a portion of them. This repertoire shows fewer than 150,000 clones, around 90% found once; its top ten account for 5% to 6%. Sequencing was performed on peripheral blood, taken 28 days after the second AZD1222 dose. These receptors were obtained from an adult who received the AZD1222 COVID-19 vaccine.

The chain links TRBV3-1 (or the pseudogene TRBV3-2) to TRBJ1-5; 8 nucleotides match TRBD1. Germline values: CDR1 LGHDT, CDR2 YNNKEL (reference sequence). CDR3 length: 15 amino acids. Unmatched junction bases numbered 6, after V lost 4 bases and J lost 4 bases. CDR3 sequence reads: CASSLGQGGNQPQHF. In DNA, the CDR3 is TGTGCCAGCAGCCTCGGACAGGGTGGTAATCAGCCCCAGCATTTT.

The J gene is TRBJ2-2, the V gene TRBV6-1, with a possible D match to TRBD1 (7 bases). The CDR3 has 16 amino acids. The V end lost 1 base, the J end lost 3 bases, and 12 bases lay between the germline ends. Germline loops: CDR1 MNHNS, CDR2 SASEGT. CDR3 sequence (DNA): TGTGCCAGCAGTGAAGGGGCAGGGGGGTACACCGGGGAGCTGTTTTTT. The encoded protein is CASSEGAGGYTGELFF.

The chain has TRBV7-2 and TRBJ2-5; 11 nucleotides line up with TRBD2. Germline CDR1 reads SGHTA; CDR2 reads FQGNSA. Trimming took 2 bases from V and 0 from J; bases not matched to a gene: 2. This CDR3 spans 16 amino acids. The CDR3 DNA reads TGTGCCAGCAGCTTACGGACTAGCGGGTACCAAGAGACCCAGTACTTC. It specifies CASSLRTSGYQETQYF.

The CDR3 is CASSYSRGPYEQYF. As DNA, the CDR3 is TGTGCCAGCAGTTACTCCCGGGGCCCCTACGAGCAGTACTTC. The chain carries TRBV6-5 and TRBJ2-7; D could derive from TRBD1 or TRBD2 (5 bases each). CDR1 and CDR2 (germline): MNHEY, SVGAGI. Trimming shortened V by 0 bases and J by 2 bases, and 8 bases separated the two germline ends. CDR3 length equals 14 residues.

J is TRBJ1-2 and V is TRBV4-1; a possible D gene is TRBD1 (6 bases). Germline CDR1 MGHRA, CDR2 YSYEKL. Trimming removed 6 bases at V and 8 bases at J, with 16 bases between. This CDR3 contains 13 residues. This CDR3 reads CASRPGGLSGYTF. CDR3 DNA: TGCGCCAGCAGGCCGGGGGGCCTAAGCGGCTACACCTTC.